This T cell receptor beta chain emerged from a study of cytomegalovirus exposure and HLA in healthy donors. Overall study context: In a later analysis, it was reported that the roughly 130 validation repertoires had been produced on the same platform as the roughly 700 repertoires belonging to the first cohort.

This clone was counted once. V was trimmed by 2 bases and J by 6 bases, leaving 26 bases between them. In germline, CDR1 is MNHNS, CDR2 SASEGT. The CDR3 contains 18 residues. Some clones are missing from TCRdb's copy, which holds only in-frame ones; the method was immunoSEQ multiplex PCR. The sample has around 140,000 clones; approximately 88% are singletons. The sample comprised PBMCs. The chain carries TRBV6-1 and TRBJ2-7; D possibly corresponds to TRBD1 (7 bases). The TCR originated in a man younger than 35 in good health and CMV-seropositive. CDR3 DNA: TGTGCCAGCAGTGAATTTTTTGGGAGGACAGGTCCTCGTCCCGAGCAGTACTTC. Translated: CASSEFFGRTGPRPEQYF.